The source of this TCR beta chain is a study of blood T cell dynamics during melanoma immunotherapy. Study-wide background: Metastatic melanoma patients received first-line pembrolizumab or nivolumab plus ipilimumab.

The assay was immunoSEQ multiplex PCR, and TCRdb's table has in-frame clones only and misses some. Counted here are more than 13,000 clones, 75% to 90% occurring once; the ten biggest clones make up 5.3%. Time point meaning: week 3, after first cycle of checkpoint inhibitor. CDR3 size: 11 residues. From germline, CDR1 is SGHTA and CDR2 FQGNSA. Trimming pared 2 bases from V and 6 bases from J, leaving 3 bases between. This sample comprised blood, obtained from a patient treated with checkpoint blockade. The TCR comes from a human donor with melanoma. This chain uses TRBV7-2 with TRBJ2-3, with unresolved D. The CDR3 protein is CASSLLDTQYF. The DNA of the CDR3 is TGTGCCAGCAGCTTACTCGATACGCAGTATTTT. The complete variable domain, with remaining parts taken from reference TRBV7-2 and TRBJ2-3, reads GAGVSQSPSNKVTEKGKDVELRCDPISGHTALYWYRQSLGQGLEFLIYFQGNSAPDKSGLPSDRFSAERTGGSVSTLTIQRTQQEDSAVYLCASSLLDTQYFGPGTRLTVL.